This T cell receptor (beta chain) was documented in a study of tumor-infiltrating lymphocytes in primary liver carcinoma. Study-level information: Ranging in age from 30 to 69 years, the patients were men and women. General study points: It was in tumors, not blood, that the top-250-clone fraction was significantly higher (p = 0.039).

Unsorted bulk tissue of roughly 20-34 mg yielded co-extracted RNA and DNA. These patients lived with chronic HBV infection and had never been treated. Tumor samples all exceeded 85% viable tumor cells. As concerns this clonotype: Its antigen is still unknown. A much bigger clone sits one base away, suggesting this may be a read error.

From roughly 470 ng total RNA, TCR beta cDNA was generated with a primer in the constant region. Researchers made the TCR beta libraries by running three nested multiplex PCR rounds with slightly modified ARM-PCR. One entry per CDR3 protein results from TCRdb running MiXCR on the multiplex PCR reads. The sample has approximately 100,000 distinct CDR3 sequences, more than 65% seen once. The material sequenced was liver tumor tissue from sampling region 2. Noted subset: tumor region T2, inferior pole. The receptor comes from a woman aged 55 to 70 with primary liver carcinoma and hepatitis B virus infection.

CDR3 in amino acids: CASSLEVQGELFF. In DNA, the CDR3 is TGTGCCAGCAGCTTAGAAGTTCAGGGGGAGCTGTTTTTT. V gene TRBV7-2 combines with J gene TRBJ2-2; no firm D call. The CDR3 sequence is 13 residues long. Germline loops: CDR1 SGHTA, CDR2 FQGNSA. V was cut by 1 base and J by 8 bases, with 8 bases left in between.